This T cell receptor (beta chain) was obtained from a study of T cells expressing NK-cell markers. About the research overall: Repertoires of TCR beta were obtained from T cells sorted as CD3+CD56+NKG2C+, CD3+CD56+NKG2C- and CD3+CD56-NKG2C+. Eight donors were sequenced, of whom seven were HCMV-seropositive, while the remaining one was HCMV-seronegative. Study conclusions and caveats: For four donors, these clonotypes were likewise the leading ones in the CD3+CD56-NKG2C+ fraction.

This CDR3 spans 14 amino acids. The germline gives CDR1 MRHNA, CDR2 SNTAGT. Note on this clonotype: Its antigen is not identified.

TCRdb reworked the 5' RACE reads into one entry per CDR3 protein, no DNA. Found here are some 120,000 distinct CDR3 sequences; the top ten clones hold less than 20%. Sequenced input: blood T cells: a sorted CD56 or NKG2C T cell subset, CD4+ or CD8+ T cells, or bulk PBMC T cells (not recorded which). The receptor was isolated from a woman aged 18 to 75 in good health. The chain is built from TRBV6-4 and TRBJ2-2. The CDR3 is CASSDSTNTGELFF.